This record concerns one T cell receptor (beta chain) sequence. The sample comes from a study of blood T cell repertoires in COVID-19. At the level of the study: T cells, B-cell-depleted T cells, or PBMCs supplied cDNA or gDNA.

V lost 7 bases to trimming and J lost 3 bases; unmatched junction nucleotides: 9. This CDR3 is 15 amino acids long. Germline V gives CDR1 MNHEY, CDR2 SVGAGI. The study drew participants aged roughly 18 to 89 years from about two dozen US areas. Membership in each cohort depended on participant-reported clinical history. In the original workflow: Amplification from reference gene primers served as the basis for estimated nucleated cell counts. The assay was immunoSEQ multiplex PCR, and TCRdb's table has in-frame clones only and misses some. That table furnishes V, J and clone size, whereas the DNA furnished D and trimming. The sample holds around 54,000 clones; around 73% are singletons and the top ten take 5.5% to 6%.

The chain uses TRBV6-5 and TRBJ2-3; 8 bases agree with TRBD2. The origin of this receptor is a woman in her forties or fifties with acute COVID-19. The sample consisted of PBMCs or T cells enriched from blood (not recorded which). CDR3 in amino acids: CASTPGRVVTDTQYF. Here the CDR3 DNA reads TGTGCCAGCACCCCCGGGAGGGTGGTTACAGATACGCAGTATTTT.